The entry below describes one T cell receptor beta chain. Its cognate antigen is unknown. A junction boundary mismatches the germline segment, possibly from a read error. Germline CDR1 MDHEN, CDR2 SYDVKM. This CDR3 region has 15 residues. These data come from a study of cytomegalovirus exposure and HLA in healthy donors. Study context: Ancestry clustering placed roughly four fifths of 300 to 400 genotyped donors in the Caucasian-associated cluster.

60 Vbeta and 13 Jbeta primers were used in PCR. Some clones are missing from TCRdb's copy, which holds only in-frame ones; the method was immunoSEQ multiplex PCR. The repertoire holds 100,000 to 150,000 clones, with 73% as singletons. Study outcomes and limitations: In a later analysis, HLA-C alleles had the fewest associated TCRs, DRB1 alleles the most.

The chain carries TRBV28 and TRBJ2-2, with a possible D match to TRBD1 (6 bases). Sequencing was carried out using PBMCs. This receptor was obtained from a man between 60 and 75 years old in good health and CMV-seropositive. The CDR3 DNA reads TGTGCCAGCAGTTCCACCACAGGGTCCCGTGGGGGGCTGTTTTTT. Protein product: CASSSTTGSRGGLFF.